This TCR beta chain was identified in a study of shared clonotypes between healthy human individuals. The overall study: Plates per donor: three CD4 naive, three CD4 memory, two CD8 naive, one CD8 memory. Findings of the study overall: Represented diversity (both genetic and exposure-history) was limited by the small number of donors. Naive subsets generally had larger estimated richness than memory subsets.

About this clone itself: The antigen is unknown. This sample includes further DNA sequences coding for the same CDR3.

Produced via immunoSEQ multiplex PCR; TCRdb's table is partial and in-frame only. The table lists approximately 2,300,000 clones, under 95% of them singletons. In germline, CDR1 is MDHEN, CDR2 SYDVKM. The CDR3 spans 16 residues. J lost 0 bases, V lost 1 base, and 3 bases had no gene match. This receptor was obtained from a man in his late teens or twenties in good health. Some clones in this sample may be carry-over from other donors' samples. The sample comprised naive CD4+ T cells from PBMCs. The sample's subset: CD45RA+ positively selected. This rearrangement joins TRBV28 to TRBJ2-7, with 10 bases aligning to TRBD2. The CDR3 loop is CASSLFASGSSYEQYF. The CDR3 DNA follows: TGTGCCAGCAGTTTATTTGCTAGCGGGAGCTCCTACGAGCAGTACTTC.